This T cell receptor beta chain was identified during a study of T cell responses to AZD1222 COVID-19 vaccine. About the research overall: Researchers grouped second doses given at about 4 or about 12 weeks into one pool. General observations from the study: Donor demographics were predominantly white British with a female majority; clonal diversity may be underestimated. It was only after the peak T cell response that any repertoires were sampled. Spike-wide vaccine-associated CD4 TCRs dominated at 160-218 and 743-854.

A note on this clone: The antigen remains undetermined.

Germline loops: CDR1 SGDLS, CDR2 YYNGEE. Trimming took 0 bases from V and 4 from J, leaving 7 bases between them. The CDR3 has 14 amino acids. TCRdb's copy holds only in-frame clones and misses some; the assay was immunoSEQ multiplex PCR. The sample gives more than 100,000 clones, around 91% of which show up once; around 3.3% is in the top ten. Sequencing used peripheral blood, obtained on day 0 of AZD1222 vaccination. This sequence originates from an adult in good health. This sequence joins TRBV9 and TRBJ2-2; a weak D match, TRBD2 (5 bases). The CDR3 nucleotides are TGTGCCAGCAGCGTAGCCCTAGCCACCGGGGAGCTGTTTTTT. This translates into CASSVALATGELFF.